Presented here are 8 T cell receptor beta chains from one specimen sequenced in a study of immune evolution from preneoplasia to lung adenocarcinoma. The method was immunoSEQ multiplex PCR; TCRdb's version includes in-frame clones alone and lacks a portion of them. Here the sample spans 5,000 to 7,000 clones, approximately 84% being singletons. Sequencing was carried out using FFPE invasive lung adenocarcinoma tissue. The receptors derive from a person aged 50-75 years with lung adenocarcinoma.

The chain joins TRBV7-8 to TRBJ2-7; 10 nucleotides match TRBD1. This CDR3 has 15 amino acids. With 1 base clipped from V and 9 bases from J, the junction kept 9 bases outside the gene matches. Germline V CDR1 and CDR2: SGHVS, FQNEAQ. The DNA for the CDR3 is TGTGCCAGCAGCTTAGGACAGGGGGCTAGCAGAGGGCAGTACTTC. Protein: CASSLGQGASRGQYF.

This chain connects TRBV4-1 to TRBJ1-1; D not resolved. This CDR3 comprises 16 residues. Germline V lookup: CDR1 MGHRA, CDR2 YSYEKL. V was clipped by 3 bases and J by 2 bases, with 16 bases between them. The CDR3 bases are TGCGCCAGCAGCCAGACACCACCGGGATTAAACACTGAAGCTTTCTTT. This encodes CASSQTPPGLNTEAFF.

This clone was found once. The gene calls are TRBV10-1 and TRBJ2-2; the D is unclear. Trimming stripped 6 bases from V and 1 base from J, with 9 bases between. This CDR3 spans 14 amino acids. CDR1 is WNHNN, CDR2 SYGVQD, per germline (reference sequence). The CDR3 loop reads CASSATRNTGELFF. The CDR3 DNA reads TGCGCCAGCAGCGCGACTCGGAACACCGGGGAGCTGTTTTTT.

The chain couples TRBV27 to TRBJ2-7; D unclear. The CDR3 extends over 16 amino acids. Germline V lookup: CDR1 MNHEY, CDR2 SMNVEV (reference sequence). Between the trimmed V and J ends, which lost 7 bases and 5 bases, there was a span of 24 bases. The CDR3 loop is CASTPVGYRLSHEQYF. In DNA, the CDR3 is TGTGCCAGCACCCCCGTTGGGTACCGTTTATCTCACGAGCAGTACTTC.

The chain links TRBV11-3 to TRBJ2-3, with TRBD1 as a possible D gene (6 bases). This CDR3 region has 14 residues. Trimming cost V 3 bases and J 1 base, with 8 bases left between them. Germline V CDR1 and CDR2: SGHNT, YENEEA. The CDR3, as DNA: TGTGCCAGCAGCTTGGGACAAGGCACAGATACGCAGTATTTT. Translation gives CASSLGQGTDTQYF.

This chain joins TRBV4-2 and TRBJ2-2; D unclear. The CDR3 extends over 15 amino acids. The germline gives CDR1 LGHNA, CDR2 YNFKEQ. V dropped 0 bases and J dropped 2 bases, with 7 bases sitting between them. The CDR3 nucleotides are TGTGCCAGCAGCCAAGATTTTGGCAACACCGGGGAGCTGTTTTTT. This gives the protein CASSQDFGNTGELFF.

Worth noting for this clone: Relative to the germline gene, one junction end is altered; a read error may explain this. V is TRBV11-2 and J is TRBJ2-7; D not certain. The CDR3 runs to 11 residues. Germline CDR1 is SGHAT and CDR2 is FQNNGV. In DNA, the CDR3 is TGTGCCAGCAGTTTAGATTACGAGCAGTACTTC. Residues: CASSLDYEQYF. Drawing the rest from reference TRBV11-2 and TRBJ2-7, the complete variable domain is EAGVAQSPRYKIIEKRQSVAFWCNPISGHATLYWYQQILGQGPKLLIQFQNNGVVDDSQLPKDRFSAERLKGVDSTLKIQPAKLEDSAVYLCASSLDYEQYFGPGTRLTVT.

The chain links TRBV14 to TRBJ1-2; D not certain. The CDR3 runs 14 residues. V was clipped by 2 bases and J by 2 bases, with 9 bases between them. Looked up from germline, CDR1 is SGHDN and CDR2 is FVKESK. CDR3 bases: TGTGCCAGCAGCCAATCAACAGCAAACTATGGCTACACCTTC. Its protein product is CASSQSTANYGYTF.